Given below is one TCR beta chain in context. TCRdb's table, derived via immunoSEQ multiplex PCR, lists solely in-frame clones and lacks some. This sample has more than 90,000 clones; around 95% occur once, and the top ten carry 0.2% to 0.25%. The CDR3 length is 17 residues. The V end was cut by 2 bases, the J end by 2 bases, with 18 bases between. CDR1 is MDHEN and CDR2 is SYDVKM in the germline V gene. These data belong to a study of technical replicates of blood from a handful of donors. Sequenced sample: T cells isolated from PBMCs. The chain is built from TRBV28 and TRBJ1-1; maybe TRBD1 (6 bases). This clonotype was obtained from a human donor in good health. The DNA for the CDR3 is TGTGCCAGCAGTTTACACAGGGCTGAGAGTAACAACACTGAAGCTTTCTTT. It codes for CASSLHRAESNNTEAFF.